Shown below are 18 T cell receptor beta chains from a single sample sequenced in a study of T-cell memory formation after mild COVID-19. TCRdb reprocessed the 5' RACE reads via MiXCR and lists one record per CDR3 protein. The repertoire has 110,000 or so distinct CDR3 sequences, roughly 20% of them found once; the top ten carry roughly two fifths. Sequenced sample: PBMCs or a T cell subset sorted from them (not recorded which). The receptor set was obtained from a man younger than 35 who had mild COVID-19 (a few samples of this study predate the infection). Cell type and time point are not known.

This clonotype was seen only a few times. The chain carries TRBV6-5 and TRBJ2-5; 7 nucleotides agree with TRBD1. Trimming removed 5 bases from V and 2 bases from J; junction bases left unmatched: 8. Germline CDR1 MNHEY, CDR2 SVGAGI. The CDR3 consists of 15 residues. Here the CDR3 reads CASSAVDRTQETQYF. The CDR3 DNA is TGTGCCAGCAGTGCCGTGGACAGGACACAAGAGACCCAGTACTTC.

This clonotype was seen a few times. CDR3 nucleotides: TGCAGCGCCCCATCTGGGGGGGGCTCTGAAGCTTTCTTT. Encoded protein: CSAPSGGGSEAFF. V and J are TRBV29-1 and TRBJ1-1; TRBD1 is a possible D gene (6 bases). The CDR3 consists of 13 residues. Germline CDR1 reads SQVTM; CDR2 reads ANQGSEA. V lost 7 bases, J lost 6 bases, and 18 bases lay in between.

J is TRBJ1-2 and V is TRBV5-1, with 8 positions matching TRBD1. Germline CDR1 is SGHRS and CDR2 is YFSETQ. There are 17 residues in the CDR3. The trim removed 4 bases at V and 8 bases at J, leaving 19 bases unmatched. As DNA, the CDR3 is TGCGCCAGCAGCCTAAACCCCATGGTAGCGACAGGGGCCGGCTACACCTTC. Translated: CASSLNPMVATGAGYTF.

In its sample, this clonotype was seen a few times. This chain joins TRBV6-6 and TRBJ2-7; a weak D match, TRBD2 (6 bases). This CDR3 is built from 10 residues. V gave up 10 bases and J gave up 7 bases, with 11 bases separating them. Germline lookup yields CDR1 MNHNY and CDR2 SVGAGI (reference sequence). The CDR3 loop reads CATYRGEQYF. CDR3 DNA sequence: TGTGCCACCTACCGGGGGGAGCAGTACTTC.

The sample holds a few counts of this clonotype. The J gene is TRBJ2-5, the V gene TRBV20-1, with D maybe TRBD2 (6 bases). The CDR3 has 14 residues. Germline CDR1 reads DFQATT; CDR2 reads SNEGSKA (reference sequence). V gave up 0 bases and J gave up 5 bases, with 13 bases separating them. Here the CDR3 reads CSARDRTSRETQYF. In DNA form, the CDR3 reads TGCAGTGCTAGAGATAGAACTAGCAGGGAGACCCAGTACTTC.

The chain uses TRBV7-9 and TRBJ2-3; 7 nucleotides match TRBD1. The CDR3 length is 15 residues. J was trimmed by 5 bases and V by 5 bases; bases with no gene match: 10. The germline gives CDR1 SEHNR, CDR2 FQNEAQ (reference sequence). The CDR3 nucleotides are TGTGCCAGCAGCCCAGCTACAGGGGCGCAAGATACGCAGTATTTT. Protein: CASSPATGAQDTQYF.

This clonotype was counted a few times. The rearrangement joins TRBV3-1 to TRBJ2-1; 11 bases fit TRBD2. V shed 5 bases, J shed 7 bases, and the junction held 13 bases outside the gene matches. Germline values: CDR1 LGHDT, CDR2 YNNKEL (reference sequence). This CDR3 is 17 amino acids long. The CDR3 DNA sequence: TGTGCCAGCAGCACGATCTTAGCGGGGGGGCCGGGGAATGAGCAGTTCTTC. This encodes CASSTILAGGPGNEQFF.

The V and J genes are TRBV30 and TRBJ2-5; 7 nucleotides align to TRBD2. The CDR3 consists of 12 residues. In germline, CDR1 is GTSNPN, CDR2 SVGIG (reference sequence). The J segment lost 5 bases and the V segment lost 5 bases, leaving 5 bases of the junction unmatched. As DNA, the CDR3 is TGTGCCTGGGGACTAGGGAGGGAGACCCAGTACTTC. This encodes CAWGLGRETQYF.

This clonotype appeared a few times. The chain is built from TRBV4-2 and TRBJ2-1; 8 nucleotides match TRBD1. The CDR3 has 15 amino acids. Trimming cost V 4 bases and J 4 bases; bases outside gene matches: 6. Looked up from germline, CDR1 is LGHNA and CDR2 is YNFKEQ. CDR3 residues: CASSPRTGIYNEQFF. DNA for the CDR3: TGTGCCAGCAGCCCTCGGACAGGGATTTACAATGAGCAGTTCTTC.

The J gene is TRBJ1-1, the V gene TRBV3-1; D not certain. V shed 0 bases and J shed 0 bases, with 14 bases lying between them. Germline V gene sequence: CDR1 LGHDT, CDR2 YNNKEL (reference sequence). The CDR3 loop spans 17 amino acids. The CDR3 sequence: CASSQDWTGQMNTEAFF. The CDR3 DNA is TGTGCCAGCAGCCAAGATTGGACGGGTCAGATGAACACTGAAGCTTTCTTT.

This clonotype was detected only a few times. Here the CDR3 DNA reads TGCAGCGTTGTGGTCAGTCCTTCGCTTGAACTGTTTTTT. Translating gives CSVVVSPSLELFF. The chain uses TRBV29-1 and TRBJ1-4; D unresolved. The CDR3 loop spans 13 amino acids. V shed 4 bases and J shed 12 bases, with 18 bases lying between them. The germline V gene encodes CDR1 SQVTM and CDR2 ANQGSEA.

This clonotype was detected only a few times. V and J are TRBV12-3 or TRBV12-4 and TRBJ2-1, with 7 positions matching TRBD2. The V and J ends lost 6 bases and 0 bases, in that order; junction bases with no gene match: 5. This CDR3 has 15 amino acids. DNA of the CDR3: TGTGCCAGCAGGCACGGGGGGACCTCCTACAATGAGCAGTTCTTC. This codes for CASRHGGTSYNEQFF.

The chain couples TRBV9 to TRBJ2-3; 10 bases are shared with TRBD2. V was pared by 1 base and J by 4 bases, with 6 bases of the junction left unmatched. Germline loops: CDR1 SGDLS, CDR2 YYNGEE. The CDR3 sequence is 16 residues long. CDR3 loop: CASSVYIAGGSDTQYF. The CDR3 coding sequence is TGTGCCAGCAGCGTATACATAGCGGGGGGATCAGATACGCAGTATTTT.

The chain uses TRBV7-2 and TRBJ2-4; tentative D call: TRBD2 (6 bases). Germline V gives CDR1 SGHTA, CDR2 FQGNSA. CDR3 length: 14 amino acids. Between the trimmed V and J ends, which lost 5 bases and 1 base, there was a span of 9 bases. This CDR3 is CASSDRGAKNIQYF. DNA for the CDR3: TGTGCCAGCAGCGACCGGGGGGCCAAAAACATTCAGTACTTC.

This clonotype was seen a few times. CDR3 nucleotide sequence: TGCGCCAGCAGCCAAGATGTCGGTTCGGGAGAAAAACTGTTTTTT. Translation: CASSQDVGSGEKLFF. The V gene is TRBV4-3, the J gene TRBJ1-4; no reliable D call. Per the germline V gene, CDR1 is LGHNA and CDR2 is YSLEER. Trimming left V 0 bases short and J 8 bases short, with 13 bases between. The CDR3 has 15 amino acids.

The chain uses TRBV19 and TRBJ2-5; 7 nucleotides line up with TRBD1. The length of the CDR3 is 15 residues. V shed 2 bases, J shed 2 bases, and the junction held 5 bases outside the gene matches. The germline V gene has CDR1 LNHDA and CDR2 SQIVND (reference sequence). The CDR3 sequence is CASSILGTDQETQYF. DNA of the CDR3: TGTGCCAGTAGTATACTCGGGACAGATCAAGAGACCCAGTACTTC.

This clonotype has just a few counts. V usage is TRBV7-2 and J usage is TRBJ2-1; 9 nucleotides line up with TRBD2. Trimming cost V 2 bases and J 4 bases; bases outside gene matches: 3. Germline CDR1 is SGHTA and CDR2 is FQGNSA. The CDR3 has 15 amino acids. CDR3 coding DNA: TGTGCCAGCAGCTTAAGCGCGGGGGGGTACAATGAGCAGTTCTTC. It translates to CASSLSAGGYNEQFF.

This clonotype was detected only a few times. The chain has TRBV9 and TRBJ2-3, with TRBD1 identical over 9 bases. The germline gives CDR1 SGDLS, CDR2 YYNGEE. The length of the CDR3 is 16 residues. Germline trimming cut 0 bases from V and 4 bases from J; bases unmatched to any gene: 6. CDR3 region: CASSVEDTGGADTQYF. In nucleotides, the CDR3 is TGTGCCAGCAGCGTAGAGGATACAGGGGGCGCAGATACGCAGTATTTT.